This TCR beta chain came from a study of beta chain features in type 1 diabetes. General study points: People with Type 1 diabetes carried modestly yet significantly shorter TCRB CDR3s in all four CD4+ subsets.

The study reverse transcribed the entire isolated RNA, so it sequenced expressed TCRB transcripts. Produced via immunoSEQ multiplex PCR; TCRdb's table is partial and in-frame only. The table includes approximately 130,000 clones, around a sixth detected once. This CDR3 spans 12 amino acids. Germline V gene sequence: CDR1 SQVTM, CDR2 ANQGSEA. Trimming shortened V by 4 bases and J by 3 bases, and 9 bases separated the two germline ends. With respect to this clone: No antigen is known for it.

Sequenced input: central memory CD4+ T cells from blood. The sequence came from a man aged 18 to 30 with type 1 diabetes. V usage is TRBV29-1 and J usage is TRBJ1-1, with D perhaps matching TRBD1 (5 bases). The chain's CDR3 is CSVVRGDTEAFF. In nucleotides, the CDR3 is TGCAGCGTTGTGCGGGGGGACACTGAAGCTTTCTTT.